This is a list of T cell receptor beta chains from one sample in a study of cytomegalovirus exposure and HLA in healthy donors. The assay was immunoSEQ multiplex PCR, and TCRdb's table has in-frame clones only and misses some. The profile shows 130,000 or so clones, 75% of them singletons. What was sequenced was PBMCs. These receptors all stem from a man aged 35-49 years in good health and CMV-seronegative. Both conserved end residues are part of each CDR3. A D gene is named only where the DNA matches it firmly. The listing skips clone size in some rows; elsewhere it reads once, few, many or a size class.

NA,TRBV28,TRBJ1-5,NA,CASSLSIRRPDQPQHF,TGTGCCAGCAGTTTAAGTATTCGGAGGCCAGATCAGCCCCAGCATTTT
NA,TRBV18,TRBJ2-7,TRBD1,CASSLGQGESEQYF,TGTGCCAGCTCACTCGGACAGGGTGAGTCCGAGCAGTACTTC
NA,TRBV2,TRBJ2-3,TRBD2,CASSDPQRGGSTDTQYF,TGTGCCAGCAGTGACCCCCAGCGGGGGGGCAGCACAGATACGCAGTATTTT
NA,TRBV4-3,TRBJ2-1,TRBD2,CASSQGSSGAGYNEQFF,TGCGCCAGCAGCCAAGGGTCTAGCGGGGCGGGGTACAATGAGCAGTTCTTC
NA,TRBV7-8,TRBJ1-2,NA,CASSLDSNYGYTF,TGTGCCAGCAGCTTAGATAGTAACTATGGCTACACCTTC
NA,TRBV7-9,TRBJ1-4,TRBD1,CASSLRGQLFF,TGTGCCAGCAGCTTAAGGGGACAGCTGTTTTTT
NA,TRBV2,TRBJ1-1,TRBD1,CASRGGQLNTEAFF,TGTGCCAGCAGGGGGGGACAGTTGAACACTGAAGCTTTCTTT
few,TRBV9,TRBJ1-1,TRBD1,CASSAGGTEAFF,TGTGCCAGCAGCGCAGGGGGGACTGAAGCTTTCTTT
NA,TRBV7-9,TRBJ2-5,NA,CASSLVGTQETQYF,TGTGCCAGCAGCTTAGTGGGCACTCAAGAGACCCAGTACTTC
NA,TRBV7-9,TRBJ1-3,TRBD1,CASSADRQGDYGNTIYF,TGTGCCAGCAGCGCTGATCGACAGGGGGATTATGGAAACACCATATATTTT
once,TRBV5-3,TRBJ2-3,TRBD2,CARSLYLLAGVDTQYF,TGTGCCAGAAGCTTATATTTGCTAGCGGGGGTGGATACGCAGTATTTT
NA,TRBV19,TRBJ1-2,TRBD1,CASSFPLIGGTGYGYTF,TGTGCCAGTAGTTTCCCCCTGATAGGGGGCACTGGCTATGGCTACACCTTC
NA,TRBV19,TRBJ1-3,TRBD1,CASTVTGQDSGNTIYF,TGTGCCAGTACCGTGACTGGACAGGACTCTGGAAACACCATATATTTT
NA,TRBV5-1,TRBJ1-4,TRBD1,CASTVSGTVNEKLFF,TGCGCCAGCACGGTTTCCGGGACAGTAAATGAAAAGCTGTTTTTT
few,TRBV2,TRBJ1-1,NA,CASSDRGQNTEAFF,TGTGCCAGCAGTGACAGGGGCCAGAACACTGAAGCTTTCTTT
once,TRBV29-1,TRBJ1-1,NA,CSVEKGEGRVEAFF,TGCAGCGTTGAAAAGGGGGAAGGCCGGGTTGAAGCTTTCTTT
NA,TRBV27,TRBJ2-2,TRBD1,CASSPGDRVLTGELFF,TGTGCCAGCAGTCCGGGGGACAGGGTTCTTACCGGGGAGCTGTTTTTT
NA,TRBV19,TRBJ1-5,TRBD1,CATYQTGARNQPQHF,TGTGCCACCTACCAGACAGGGGCTCGCAATCAGCCCCAGCATTTT
NA,TRBV28,TRBJ1-2,NA,CASSFSGQGRGYTF,TGTGCCAGCAGTTTTTCGGGACAAGGAAGAGGCTACACCTTC
NA,TRBV6-5,TRBJ1-1,NA,CASSYSRSLNTEAFF,TGTGCCAGCAGTTACTCGAGGAGCTTGAACACTGAAGCTTTCTTT
few,TRBV10-3,TRBJ2-1,TRBD1,CAISGQGDEQFF,TGTGCCATCAGTGGACAGGGAGATGAGCAGTTCTTC
NA,TRBV11-2,TRBJ2-2,NA,CASSPGVTGELFF,TGTGCCAGCAGTCCAGGGGTGACCGGGGAGCTGTTTTTT
once,TRBV19,TRBJ1-1,NA,CASSIIVRGNTEAFF,TGTGCCAGTAGTATAATCGTTAGGGGGAACACTGAAGCTTTCTTT
NA,TRBV9,TRBJ1-1,TRBD1,CASSVTGANTEAFF,TGTGCCAGCAGTGTTACAGGGGCGAACACTGAAGCTTTCTTT
NA,TRBV5-1,TRBJ1-6,NA,CASSLYMGAIMNSPLHF,TGCGCCAGCAGCTTGTATATGGGAGCGATTATGAATTCACCCCTCCACTTT
few,TRBV5-1,TRBJ1-1,NA,CASRTDPNTEAFF,TGCGCCAGCAGAACAGATCCGAACACTGAAGCTTTCTTT
few,TRBV2,TRBJ1-5,TRBD1,CASRQQGAYQPQHF,TGTGCCAGCAGGCAACAGGGGGCTTATCAGCCCCAGCATTTT
NA,TRBV7-9,TRBJ1-1,NA,CASIRTPNTEAFF,TGTGCCAGCATCAGGACTCCCAACACTGAAGCTTTCTTT
NA,TRBV25-1,TRBJ2-1,TRBD1,CASSDRQGAESEQFF,TGTGCCAGCAGTGATCGTCAGGGGGCAGAGAGTGAGCAGTTCTTC
NA,TRBV5-3,TRBJ1-2,NA,CANPAGYGYTF,TGTGCCAACCCGGCAGGTTATGGCTACACCTTC
once,TRBV28,TRBJ1-4,TRBD1,CASSTGGANEKLFF,TGTGCCAGCAGTACAGGGGGCGCTAATGAAAAACTGTTTTTT
NA,TRBV29-1,TRBJ2-6,TRBD1,CSVAGTRGPGANVLTF,TGCAGCGTTGCTGGGACCAGGGGGCCTGGGGCCAACGTCCTGACTTTC
NA,TRBV7-9,TRBJ2-7,NA,CASSPPGGAVSEQYF,TGTGCCAGCAGCCCCCCGGGGGGCGCGGTCAGCGAGCAGTACTTC
NA,TRBV5-1,TRBJ2-5,NA,CASSPKTGWEETQYF,TGCGCCAGCAGCCCAAAAACAGGGTGGGAAGAGACCCAGTACTTC
NA,TRBV9,TRBJ1-1,NA,CASSVDWRLFDTEAFF,TGTGCCAGCAGCGTAGATTGGAGGCTCTTTGACACTGAAGCTTTCTTT
NA,TRBV5-1,TRBJ1-5,NA,CASSFSPLSNQPQHF,TGCGCCAGCAGTTTTTCCCCATTGAGCAATCAGCCCCAGCATTTT
NA,TRBV5-1,TRBJ1-1,NA,CASNPTEGMNTEAFF,TGCGCCAGCAATCCGACGGAGGGGATGAACACTGAAGCTTTCTTT
NA,TRBV28,TRBJ1-1,NA,CASSPPRTAGDKAFF,TGTGCCAGCAGTCCGCCTAGGACAGCGGGGGACAAAGCTTTCTTT
NA,TRBV19,TRBJ1-1,NA,CASSIDGPNTEAFF,TGTGCCAGTAGTATAGATGGGCCGAACACTGAAGCTTTCTTT
NA,TRBV6-1,TRBJ1-2,TRBD1,CASSEDRDYGYTF,TGTGCCAGCAGCGAAGACAGGGACTATGGCTACACCTTC
NA,TRBV4-1,TRBJ1-6,TRBD1,CASSRGQGANSPLHF,TGCGCCAGTAGCCGGGGACAGGGGGCTAATTCACCCCTCCACTTT
NA,TRBV6-5,TRBJ2-5,NA,CASSLTQGGERDQYF,TGTGCCAGCAGTTTAACACAGGGTGGGGAACGGGACCAGTACTTC
NA,TRBV15,TRBJ2-7,NA,CATSRGGVQAYEQYF,TGTGCCACCAGCAGAGGGGGGGTCCAGGCCTACGAGCAGTACTTC